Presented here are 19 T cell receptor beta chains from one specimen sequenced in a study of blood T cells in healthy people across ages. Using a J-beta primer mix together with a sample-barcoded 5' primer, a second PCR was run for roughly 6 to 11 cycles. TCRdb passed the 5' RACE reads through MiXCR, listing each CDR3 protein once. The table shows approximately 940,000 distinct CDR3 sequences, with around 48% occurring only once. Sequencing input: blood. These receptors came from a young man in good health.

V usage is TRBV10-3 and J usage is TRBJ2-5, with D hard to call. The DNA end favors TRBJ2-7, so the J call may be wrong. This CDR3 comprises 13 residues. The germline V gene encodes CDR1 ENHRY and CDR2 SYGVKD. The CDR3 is CAISEGPPGEQYF. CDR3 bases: TGTGCCATCAGTGAGGGCCCGCCAGGCGAGCAGTACTTC.

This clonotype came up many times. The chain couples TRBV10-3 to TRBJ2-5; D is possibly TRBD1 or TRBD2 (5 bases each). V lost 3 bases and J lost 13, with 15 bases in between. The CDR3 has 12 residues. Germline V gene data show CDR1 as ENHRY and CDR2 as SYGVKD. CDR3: CAISEELGVGYF. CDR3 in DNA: TGTGCCATCAGTGAAGAACTAGGGGTGGGGTACTTC.

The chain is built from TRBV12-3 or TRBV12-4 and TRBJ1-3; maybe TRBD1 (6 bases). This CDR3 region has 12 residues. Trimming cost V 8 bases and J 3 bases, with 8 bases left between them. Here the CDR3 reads CASWDIGNTIYF. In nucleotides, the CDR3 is TGTGCCAGCTGGGACATTGGAAACACCATATATTTT.

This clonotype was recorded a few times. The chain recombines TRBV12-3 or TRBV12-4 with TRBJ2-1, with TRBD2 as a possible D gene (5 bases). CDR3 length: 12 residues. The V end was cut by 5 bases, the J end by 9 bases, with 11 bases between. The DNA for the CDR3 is TGTGCCAGCAGTAGAACTAGGAGTGAGCAGTTCTTC. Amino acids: CASSRTRSEQFF.

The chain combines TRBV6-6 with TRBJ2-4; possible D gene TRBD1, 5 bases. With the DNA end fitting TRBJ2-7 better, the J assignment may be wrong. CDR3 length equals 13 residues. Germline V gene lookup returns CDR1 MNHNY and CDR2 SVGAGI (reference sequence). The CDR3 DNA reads TGTGCCAGCAGCGACAGATTAGCCTACGAGCAGTACTTC. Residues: CASSDRLAYEQYF.

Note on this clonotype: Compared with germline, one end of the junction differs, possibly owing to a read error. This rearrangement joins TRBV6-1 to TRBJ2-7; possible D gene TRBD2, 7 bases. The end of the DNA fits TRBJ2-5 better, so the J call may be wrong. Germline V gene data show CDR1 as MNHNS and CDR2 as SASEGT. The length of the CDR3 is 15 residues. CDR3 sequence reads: CAGRKGGDFSETQYF. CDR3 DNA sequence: TGTGCCGGCAGAAAGGGGGGGGATTTTTCCGAGACCCAGTACTTC.

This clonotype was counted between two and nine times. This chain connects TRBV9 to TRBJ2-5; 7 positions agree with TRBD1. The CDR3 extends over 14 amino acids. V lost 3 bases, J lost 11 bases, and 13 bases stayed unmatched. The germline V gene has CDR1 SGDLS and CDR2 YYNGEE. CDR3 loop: CASSATGALGEQYF. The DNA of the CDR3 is TGTGCCAGCAGCGCCACAGGGGCGCTGGGGGAGCAGTACTTC.

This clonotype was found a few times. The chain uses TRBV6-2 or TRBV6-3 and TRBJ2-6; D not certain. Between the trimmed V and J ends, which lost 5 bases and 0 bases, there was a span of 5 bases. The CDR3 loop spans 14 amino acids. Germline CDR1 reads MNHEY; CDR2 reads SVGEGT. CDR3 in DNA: TGTGCCAGCAGTCGCCCCTCTGGGGCCAACGTCCTGACTTTC. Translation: CASSRPSGANVLTF.

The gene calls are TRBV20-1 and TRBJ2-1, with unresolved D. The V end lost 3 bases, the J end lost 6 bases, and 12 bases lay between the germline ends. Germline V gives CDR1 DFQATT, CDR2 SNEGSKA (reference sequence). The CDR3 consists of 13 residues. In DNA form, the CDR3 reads TGCAGTGCTAGCGACGACTGGATCAATGAGCAGTTCTTC. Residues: CSASDDWINEQFF.

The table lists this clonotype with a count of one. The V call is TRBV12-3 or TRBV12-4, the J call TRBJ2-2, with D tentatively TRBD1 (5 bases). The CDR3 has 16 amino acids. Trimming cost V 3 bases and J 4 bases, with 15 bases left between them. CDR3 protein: CASSFPMGLGTGELFF. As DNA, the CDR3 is TGTGCCAGCAGTTTTCCCATGGGGCTAGGCACCGGGGAGCTGTTTTTT.

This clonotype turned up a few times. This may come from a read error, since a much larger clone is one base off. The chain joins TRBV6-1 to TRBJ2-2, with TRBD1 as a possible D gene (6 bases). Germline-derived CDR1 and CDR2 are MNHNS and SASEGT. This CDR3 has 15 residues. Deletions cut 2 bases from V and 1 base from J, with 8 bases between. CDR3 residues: CASSEWTENTGELFF. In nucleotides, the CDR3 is TGTGCCAGCAGTGAATGGACAGAGAACACCGGGGAGCTGTTTTTT.

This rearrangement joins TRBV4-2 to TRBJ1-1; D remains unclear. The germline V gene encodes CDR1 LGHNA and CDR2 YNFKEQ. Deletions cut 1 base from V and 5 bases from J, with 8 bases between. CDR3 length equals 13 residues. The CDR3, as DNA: TGTGCCAGCAGCCAAGTTAAGTGGACTGAAGCTTTCTTT. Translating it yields CASSQVKWTEAFF.

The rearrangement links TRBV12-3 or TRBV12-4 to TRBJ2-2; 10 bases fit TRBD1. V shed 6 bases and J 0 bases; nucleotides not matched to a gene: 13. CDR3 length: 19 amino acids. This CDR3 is CASRHPGQGTSSNTGELFF. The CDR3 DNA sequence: TGTGCCAGCAGGCACCCGGGACAGGGGACCTCATCGAACACCGGGGAGCTGTTTTTT.

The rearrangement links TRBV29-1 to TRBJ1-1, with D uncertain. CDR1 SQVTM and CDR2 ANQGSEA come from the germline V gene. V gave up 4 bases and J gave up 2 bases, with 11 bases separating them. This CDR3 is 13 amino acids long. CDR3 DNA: TGCAGCGTTGGAGAACGGTACAACACTGAAGCTTTCTTT. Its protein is CSVGERYNTEAFF.

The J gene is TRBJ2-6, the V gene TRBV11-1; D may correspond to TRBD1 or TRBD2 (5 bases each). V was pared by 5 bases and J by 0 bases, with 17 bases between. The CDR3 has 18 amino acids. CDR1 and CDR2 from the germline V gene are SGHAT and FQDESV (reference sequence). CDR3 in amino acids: CASSTASGQASGANVLTF. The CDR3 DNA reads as TGTGCCAGCAGCACGGCGAGCGGACAAGCCTCTGGGGCCAACGTCCTGACTTTC.

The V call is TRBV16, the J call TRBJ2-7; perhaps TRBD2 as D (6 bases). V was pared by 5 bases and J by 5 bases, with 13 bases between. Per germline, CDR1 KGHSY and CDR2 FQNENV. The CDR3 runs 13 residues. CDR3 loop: CASSWTGDHEQYF. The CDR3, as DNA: TGTGCCAGCAGCTGGACGGGGGACCACGAGCAGTACTTC.

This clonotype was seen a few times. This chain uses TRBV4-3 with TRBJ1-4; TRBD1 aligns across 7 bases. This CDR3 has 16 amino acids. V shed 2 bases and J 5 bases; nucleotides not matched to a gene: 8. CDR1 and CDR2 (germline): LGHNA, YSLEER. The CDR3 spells CASSQHRDRANEKLFF. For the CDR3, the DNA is TGCGCCAGCAGCCAACATAGGGACAGAGCGAATGAAAAACTGTTTTTT.

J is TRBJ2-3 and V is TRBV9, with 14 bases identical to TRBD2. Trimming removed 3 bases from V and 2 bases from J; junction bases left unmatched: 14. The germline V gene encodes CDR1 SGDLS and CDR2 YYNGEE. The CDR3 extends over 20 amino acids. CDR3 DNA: TGTGCCAGCAGCGCACGACTGAGACCGGGACTAGCGGGGGACACAGATACGCAGTATTTT. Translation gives CASSARLRPGLAGDTDTQYF.

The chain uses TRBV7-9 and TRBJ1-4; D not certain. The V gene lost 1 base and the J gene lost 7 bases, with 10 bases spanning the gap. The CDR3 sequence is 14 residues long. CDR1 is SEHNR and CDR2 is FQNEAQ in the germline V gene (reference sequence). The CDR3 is CASSLEGSGEKLFF. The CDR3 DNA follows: TGTGCCAGCAGCTTAGAGGGAAGCGGTGAAAAACTGTTTTTT.